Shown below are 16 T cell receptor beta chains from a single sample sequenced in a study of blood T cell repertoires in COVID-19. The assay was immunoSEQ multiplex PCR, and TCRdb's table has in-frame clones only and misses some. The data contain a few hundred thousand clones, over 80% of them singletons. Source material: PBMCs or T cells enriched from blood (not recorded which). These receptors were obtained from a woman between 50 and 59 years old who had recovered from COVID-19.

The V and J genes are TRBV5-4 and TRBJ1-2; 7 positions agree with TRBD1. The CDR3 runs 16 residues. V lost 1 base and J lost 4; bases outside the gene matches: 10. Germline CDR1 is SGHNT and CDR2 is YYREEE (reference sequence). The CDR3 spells CASSLSEGARGYGYTF. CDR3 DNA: TGTGCCAGCAGCTTGTCGGAGGGGGCGCGGGGCTATGGCTACACCTTC. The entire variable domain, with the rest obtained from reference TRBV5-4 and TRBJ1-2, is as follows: ETGVTQSPTHLIKTRGQQVTLRCSSQSGHNTVSWYQQALGQGPQFIFQYYREEENGRGNFPPRFSGLQFPNYSSELNVNALELDDSALYLCASSLSEGARGYGYTFGSGTRLTVV.

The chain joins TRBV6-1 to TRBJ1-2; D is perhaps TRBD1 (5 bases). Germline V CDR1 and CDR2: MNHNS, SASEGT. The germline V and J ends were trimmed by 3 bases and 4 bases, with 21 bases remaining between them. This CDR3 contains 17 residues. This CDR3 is CASSDSGHGFKAYGYTF. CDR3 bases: TGTGCCAGCAGTGATTCTGGACATGGATTTAAGGCCTATGGCTACACCTTC.

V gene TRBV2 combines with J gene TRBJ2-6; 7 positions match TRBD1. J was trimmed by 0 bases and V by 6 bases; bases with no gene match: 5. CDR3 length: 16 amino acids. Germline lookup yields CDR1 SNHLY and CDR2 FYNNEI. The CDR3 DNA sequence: TGTGCCAGCAGCAGGACAGGAGTCTCTGGGGCCAACGTCCTGACTTTC. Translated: CASSRTGVSGANVLTF. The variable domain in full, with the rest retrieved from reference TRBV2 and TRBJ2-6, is EPEVTQTPSHQVTQMGQEVILRCVPISNHLYFYWYRQILGQKVEFLVSFYNNEISEKSEIFDDQFSVERPDGSNFTLKIRSTKLEDSAMYFCASSRTGVSGANVLTFGAGSRLTVL.

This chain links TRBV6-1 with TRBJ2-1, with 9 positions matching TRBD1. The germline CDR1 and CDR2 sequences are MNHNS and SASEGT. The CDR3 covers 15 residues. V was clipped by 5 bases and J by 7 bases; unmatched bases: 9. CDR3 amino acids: CASSTHRDRVNEQFF. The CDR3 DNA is TGTGCCAGCAGTACTCACCGGGACAGGGTAAATGAGCAGTTCTTC.

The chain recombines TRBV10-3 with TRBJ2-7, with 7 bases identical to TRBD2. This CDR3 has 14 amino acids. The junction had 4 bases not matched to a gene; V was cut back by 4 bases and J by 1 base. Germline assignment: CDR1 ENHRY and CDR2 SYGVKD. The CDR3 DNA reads TGTGCCATCAGTGGAGGGCGGGAGTCCTACGAGCAGTACTTC. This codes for CAISGGRESYEQYF.

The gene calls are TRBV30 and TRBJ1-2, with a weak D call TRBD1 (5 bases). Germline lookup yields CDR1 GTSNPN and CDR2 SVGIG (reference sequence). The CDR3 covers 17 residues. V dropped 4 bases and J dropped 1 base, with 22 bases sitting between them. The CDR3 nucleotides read TGTGCCTGGAAAGACAGTTCCCGGTCAGCCGTTAACTATGGCTACACCTTC. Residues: CAWKDSSRSAVNYGYTF.

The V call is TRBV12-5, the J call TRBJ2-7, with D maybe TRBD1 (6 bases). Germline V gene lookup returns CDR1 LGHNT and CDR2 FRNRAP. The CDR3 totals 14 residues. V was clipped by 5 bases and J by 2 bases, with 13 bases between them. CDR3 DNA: TGTGCTAGTGGTGAAACAGGGCTAGCCTACGAGCAGTACTTC. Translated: CASGETGLAYEQYF.

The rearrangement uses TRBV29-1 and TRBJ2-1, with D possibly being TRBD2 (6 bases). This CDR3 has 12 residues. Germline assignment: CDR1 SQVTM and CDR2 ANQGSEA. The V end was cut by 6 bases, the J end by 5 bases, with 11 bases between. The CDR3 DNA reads TGCAGCGTGGGACTCAATGACAATGAGCAGTTCTTC. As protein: CSVGLNDNEQFF.

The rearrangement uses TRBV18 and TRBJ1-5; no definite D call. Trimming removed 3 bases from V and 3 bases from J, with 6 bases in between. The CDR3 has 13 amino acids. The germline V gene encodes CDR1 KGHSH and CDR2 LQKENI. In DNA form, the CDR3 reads TGTGCCAGCTCACCGGCCGACAATCAGCCCCAGCATTTT. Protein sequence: CASSPADNQPQHF.

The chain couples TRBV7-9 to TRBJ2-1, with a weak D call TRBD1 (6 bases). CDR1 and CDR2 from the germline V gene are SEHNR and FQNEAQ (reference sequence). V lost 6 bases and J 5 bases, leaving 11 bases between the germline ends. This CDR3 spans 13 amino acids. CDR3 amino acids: CASSYRVDNEQFF. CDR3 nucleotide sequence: TGTGCCAGCAGTTACAGGGTGGACAATGAGCAGTTCTTC.

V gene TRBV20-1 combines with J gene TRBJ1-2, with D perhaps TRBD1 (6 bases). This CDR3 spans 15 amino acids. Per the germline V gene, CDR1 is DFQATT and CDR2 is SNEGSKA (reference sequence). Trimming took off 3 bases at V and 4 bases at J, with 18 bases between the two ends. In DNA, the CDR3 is TGCAGTGCTAGTAAAACAGGGATCTTGGGCTATGGCTACACCTTC. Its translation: CSASKTGILGYGYTF.

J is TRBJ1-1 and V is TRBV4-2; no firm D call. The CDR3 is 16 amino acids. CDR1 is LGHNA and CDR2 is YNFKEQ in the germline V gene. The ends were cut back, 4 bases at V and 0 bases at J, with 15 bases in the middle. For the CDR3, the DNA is TGTGCCAGCAGCCTCCTCCCGGAGCTCATGAACACTGAAGCTTTCTTT. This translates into CASSLLPELMNTEAFF.

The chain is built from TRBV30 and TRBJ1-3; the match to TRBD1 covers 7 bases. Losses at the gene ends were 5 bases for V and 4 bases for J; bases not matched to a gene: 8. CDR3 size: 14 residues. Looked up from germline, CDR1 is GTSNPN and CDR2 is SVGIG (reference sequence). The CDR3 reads CAWSPGQLGNTIYF. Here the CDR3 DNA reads TGTGCCTGGTCACCGGGACAGCTGGGAAACACCATATATTTT.

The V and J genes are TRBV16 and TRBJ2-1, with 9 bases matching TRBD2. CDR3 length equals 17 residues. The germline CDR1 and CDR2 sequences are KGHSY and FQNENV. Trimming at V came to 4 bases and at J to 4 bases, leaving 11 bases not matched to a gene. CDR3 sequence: CASSPAGTSLAYNEQFF. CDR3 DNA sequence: TGTGCCAGCAGCCCAGCCGGGACTAGCTTGGCGTACAATGAGCAGTTCTTC.

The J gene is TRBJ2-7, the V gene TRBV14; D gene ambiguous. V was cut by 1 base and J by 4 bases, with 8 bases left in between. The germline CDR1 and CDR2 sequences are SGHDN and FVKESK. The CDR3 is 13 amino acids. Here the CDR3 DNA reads TGTGCCAGCAGCCAAGGGCCGTATTACGAGCAGTACTTC. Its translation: CASSQGPYYEQYF.

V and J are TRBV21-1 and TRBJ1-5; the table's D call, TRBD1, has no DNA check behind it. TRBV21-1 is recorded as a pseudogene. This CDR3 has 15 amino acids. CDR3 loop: CASTSTEDSNQPQHF. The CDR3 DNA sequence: TGTGCCAGCACATCGACAGAGGATAGCAATCAGCCCCAGCATTTT.